These 16 T cell receptor beta chains were sequenced from one sample in a study of CD8+CD57+ T cells in acquired aplastic anemia. CDR3 and TCR beta VDJ profiling relied on a genomic DNA template. MiXCR, run by TCRdb on the reads, gives a single entry per CDR3 protein. The sample yields more than 250,000 distinct CDR3 sequences, around 60% seen once. The sequenced material came from sorted CD4+, CD8+, or CD8+CD57+ T cells (not recorded which) from PBMCs. Receptors were obtained from a human donor with severe aplastic anemia or a healthy control (not recorded which).

The genes are TRBV29-1 and TRBJ2-5; possible D gene TRBD1, 7 bases. Germline V gene data show CDR1 as SQVTM and CDR2 as ANQGSEA. This CDR3 comprises 13 residues. V shed 7 bases and J shed 7 bases, with 19 bases lying between them. In nucleotides, the CDR3 is TGCAGCGCGCTCGGGGGACAGACCACGACCCAGTACTTC. Translated, it gives CSALGGQTTTQYF.

This clonotype was observed at least ten times. This chain uses TRBV6-2 or TRBV6-3 with TRBJ1-5; no definite D call. The V gene lost 4 bases and the J gene lost 2 bases, with 9 bases spanning the gap. The CDR3 runs 14 residues. In germline, CDR1 is MNHEY, CDR2 SVGEGT. CDR3 DNA: TGTGCCAGCAGTTCCGCCGGGGGCAATCAGCCCCAGCATTTT. Protein: CASSSAGGNQPQHF.

Ten or more counts support this clonotype. V usage is TRBV4-1 and J usage is TRBJ1-2; no reliable D call. This CDR3 is 15 amino acids long. Germline CDR1 is MGHRA and CDR2 is YSYEKL. Trimming took 0 bases from V and 2 from J, leaving 10 bases between them. CDR3 DNA: TGCGCCAGCAGCCAAGATATCGGGTGGAACTATGGCTACACCTTC. This translates into CASSQDIGWNYGYTF.

This clonotype was seen only a few times. The CDR3 is CASSPTSEYSYEQYF. As DNA, the CDR3 is TGTGCCAGCAGCCCCACTAGCGAATATTCCTACGAGCAGTACTTC. V is TRBV6-1 and J is TRBJ2-7, with 7 bases identical to TRBD2. J lost 1 base, V lost 6 bases, and 9 bases had no gene match. This CDR3 contains 15 residues. CDR1 is MNHNS, CDR2 SASEGT, per germline.

Worth noting for this clonotype: A single base separates this from a much larger clone, so it may be a read error. The rearrangement links TRBV12-3 or TRBV12-4 to TRBJ2-5, with D perhaps matching TRBD1 or TRBD2 (5 bases each). This CDR3 is 15 amino acids long. V was clipped by 4 bases and J by 7 bases, with 19 bases between them. The CDR3 DNA follows: TGTGCCAGCAGTTACACGTCCCGGGACCCGGGGACCCAGTACTTC. This translates into CASSYTSRDPGTQYF.

The chain uses TRBV29-1 and TRBJ2-7; perhaps TRBD1 as D (6 bases). Per the germline V gene, CDR1 is SQVTM and CDR2 is ANQGSEA. V was cut by 4 bases and J by 0 bases, with 10 bases left in between. The CDR3 spans 13 residues. CDR3 sequence (DNA): TGCAGCGTTGGAGGACAGAGCTCCTACGAGCAGTACTTC. Amino acid sequence: CSVGGQSSYEQYF.

The chain is built from TRBV9 and TRBJ2-5, with D unresolved. With 5 bases removed from V and 4 bases from J, the gap between germline ends came to 15 bases. Germline CDR1 SGDLS, CDR2 YYNGEE. CDR3 length equals 14 residues. DNA of the CDR3: TGTGCCAGCAGGGTTTCGGATAAAATAGAGACCCAGTACTTC. Translation gives CASRVSDKIETQYF.

Note on this clonotype: A junction end diverges from the germline sequence, so it may reflect a read error. The CDR3 nucleotides are TGCAGTGCGCGGACAGGGTTTGCCAAGAACATTCAGTACTTC. Residues: CSARTGFAKNIQYF. The V call is TRBV20-1, the J call TRBJ2-4; 8 positions match TRBD1. The CDR3 consists of 14 residues. CDR1 DFQATT and CDR2 SNEGSKA come from the germline V gene (reference sequence).

This clonotype was seen ten or more times. The chain employs TRBV5-5 and TRBJ2-3; D uncertain. Germline V gene data show CDR1 as SGHKS and CDR2 as YYEKEE (reference sequence). CDR3 length: 15 amino acids. Trimming took off 4 bases at V and 2 bases at J, with 14 bases between the two ends. The DNA of the CDR3 is TGTGCCAGCAGCCCCGTAACCGGACCCACAGATACGCAGTATTTT. As protein: CASSPVTGPTDTQYF. Full variable domain (rest looked up from reference TRBV5-5 and TRBJ2-3): DAGVTQSPTHLIKTRGQQVTLRCSPISGHKSVSWYQQVLGQGPQFIFQYYEKEERGRGNFPDRFSARQFPNYSSELNVNALLLGDSALYLCASSPVTGPTDTQYFGPGTRLTVL.

V gene TRBV7-2 combines with J gene TRBJ2-7; no reliable D call. CDR1 is SGHTA, CDR2 FQGNSA, per germline. The CDR3 spans 12 residues. The V and J ends lost 5 bases and 7 bases respectively, with 12 bases between them. The CDR3: CASSALRVEQYF. CDR3 in DNA: TGTGCCAGCAGCGCCTTACGGGTTGAGCAGTACTTC.

The rearrangement joins TRBV29-1 to TRBJ2-1; 7 nucleotides agree with TRBD2. The germline gives CDR1 SQVTM, CDR2 ANQGSEA. The CDR3 is made up of 10 amino acids. V shed 7 bases, J shed 15 bases, and the junction held 9 bases outside the gene matches. The CDR3 region is CSAWDYQLFF. CDR3 DNA: TGCAGCGCATGGGACTATCAACTGTTCTTC.

This clonotype was picked up many times. J is TRBJ1-6 and V is TRBV4-2, with TRBD1 identical over 8 bases. CDR1 and CDR2 from the germline V gene are LGHNA and YNFKEQ. With 5 bases clipped from V and 9 bases from J, the junction kept 9 bases outside the gene matches. This CDR3 has 15 amino acids. CDR3 sequence: CASSAGTGEFSPLHF. CDR3 nucleotide sequence: TGTGCCAGCAGCGCCGGGACAGGCGAATTTTCACCCCTCCACTTT.

The V and J genes are TRBV10-3 and TRBJ2-1; a weak D match, TRBD1 (5 bases). Trimming cost V 6 bases and J 5 bases, with 20 bases left between them. The CDR3 has 16 residues. Per the germline V gene, CDR1 is ENHRY and CDR2 is SYGVKD. In nucleotides, the CDR3 is TGTGCCATCAGCAACCAGGGCTCCTATAAGGACAATGAGCAGTTCTTC. Amino acids: CAISNQGSYKDNEQFF.

The chain carries TRBV29-1 and TRBJ1-3, with TRBD1 matching 7 bases. CDR3 length: 14 amino acids. Germline CDR1 is SQVTM and CDR2 is ANQGSEA. V lost 6 bases, J lost 0 bases, and 5 bases stayed unmatched. In nucleotides, the CDR3 is TGCAGCGTGGGGGACAGCAACTCTGGAAACACCATATATTTT. This gives the protein CSVGDSNSGNTIYF.

The rearrangement uses TRBV3-1 and TRBJ2-3; D call uncertain. This CDR3 contains 16 residues. Germline loops: CDR1 LGHDT, CDR2 YNNKEL (reference sequence). V dropped 4 bases and J dropped 3 bases, with 17 bases sitting between them. CDR3 amino acids: CASSRVSGLGTDTQYF. The CDR3 DNA sequence: TGTGCCAGCAGCCGGGTCTCCGGGTTGGGAACAGATACGCAGTATTTT.

This chain uses TRBV15 with TRBJ1-1; TRBD1 matches 8 bases. CDR3 length: 20 residues. Germline CDR1 and CDR2: LNHNV and YYDKDF (reference sequence). Trimming cost V 0 bases and J 6 bases; bases outside gene matches: 21. The DNA of the CDR3 is TGTGCCACCAGCAGAGAGGGTATCCCCACAGGGGGTGTTTTATGGTCTGAAGCTTTCTTT. Encoded protein: CATSREGIPTGGVLWSEAFF.